Listed below are T cell receptor beta chains from one sample, sequenced in a study of blood T cells in healthy people across ages. Via MiXCR, TCRdb re-called the 5' RACE reads, giving one row per CDR3 protein. The profile shows about 640,000 distinct CDR3 sequences, 58% of them singletons. The sample taken for sequencing was blood. These receptor sequences come from a man aged 55 to 70 in good health. Each CDR3 is given with its conserved first and last residue. Only part of the rows carry a size: once, few, many, or a class if the clone is expanded.

J: TRBJ2-7
V: TRBV3-1
size: -
length: 15
CDR3: CASSQEGTPSYEQYF

J: TRBJ1-2
V: TRBV7-9
size: -
length: 13
CDR3: CASSSGRTYGYTF

J: TRBJ2-1
V: TRBV15
size: few
length: 12
CDR3: CATSRDRVKQFF

J: TRBJ2-5
V: TRBV11-2
size: -
length: 15
CDR3: CASSLDDRADETQYF

J: TRBJ2-1
V: TRBV6-2/TRBV6-3
size: -
length: 16
CDR3: CASRPGTSGRGNEQFF

J: TRBJ2-7
V: TRBV12-3/TRBV12-4
size: few
length: 12
CDR3: CASGRRYYEQYF

J: TRBJ2-7
V: TRBV27
size: -
length: 14
CDR3: CASSWRLAGYEQYF

J: TRBJ1-1
V: TRBV29-1
size: -
length: 14
CDR3: CSVEVGGSNTEAFF

J: TRBJ2-1
V: TRBV19
size: few
length: 17
CDR3: CASSIGLRRGAYNEQFF

J: TRBJ2-4
V: TRBV5-8
size: -
length: 15
CDR3: CASSLHRGGDNEQYF

J: TRBJ1-2
V: TRBV5-1
size: -
length: 14
CDR3: CASSSGGAGYGYTF

J: TRBJ2-1
V: TRBV11-2
size: -
length: 17
CDR3: CASSRYSGQSSYNEQFF

J: TRBJ2-5
V: TRBV7-9
size: many
length: 15
CDR3: CASSLFSRPQETQYF

J: TRBJ2-7
V: TRBV20-1
size: -
length: 12
CDR3: CSAAGTNYEQYF

J: TRBJ1-1
V: TRBV13
size: -
length: 15
CDR3: CASSSNRGRDTEAFF

J: -
V: TRBV12-3/TRBV12-4
size: once
length: 14
CDR3: CASAWTGGNQPQHF

J: TRBJ2-2
V: TRBV7-9
size: -
length: 14
CDR3: CASSLVLATGELFF

J: TRBJ1-1
V: TRBV3-1
size: few
length: 16
CDR3: CASSQPRTGLQTEAFF

J: TRBJ2-1
V: TRBV6-5
size: -
length: 13
CDR3: CASRYNIVGEQFF

J: TRBJ1-2
V: TRBV5-1
size: -
length: 17
CDR3: CASSLRTGGPGNYGYTF

J: TRBJ2-3
V: TRBV10-3
size: -
length: 14
CDR3: CAISGYSPEGTQYF

J: TRBJ1-2
V: TRBV15
size: -
length: 15
CDR3: CATSRDWASNYGYTF

J: TRBJ2-3
V: TRBV2
size: -
length: 15
CDR3: CATQFRTTGTDTQYF

J: TRBJ2-5
V: TRBV24-1
size: -
length: 16
CDR3: CATSERASGVQETQYF

J: TRBJ1-2
V: TRBV4-1
size: -
length: 14
CDR3: CASSQEGPNYGYTF

J: TRBJ2-1
V: TRBV6-6
size: -
length: 16
CDR3: CASSYRDNAFSGEQFF

J: TRBJ2-5
V: TRBV10-3
size: -
length: 15
CDR3: CAISETSGGQETQYF